Listed below are T cell receptor beta chains from one sample, sequenced in a study of regulatory T cells in long-lasting Graves disease. TCRdb re-called the multiplex PCR reads through MiXCR, storing one row per CDR3 protein. The table records 350,000 to 450,000 distinct CDR3 sequences, approximately 15% of them present only once. The sample was also linked to a second study, of T cells in Graves' hyperthyroidism and ophthalmopathy.

Material: peripheral blood mononuclear cells (PBMCs), obtained at new diagnosis, from a patient treated with antithyroid drugs. These receptors originate from a woman aged 25-40 years with Graves disease. Both conserved end residues are part of each CDR3. D genes are given only for firm matches. Not every row has a clone size; where given, it reads once, few, many or a size class.

J,size,V,D,DNA,CDR3
TRBJ1-1,many,TRBV27,TRBD1,TGTGCCAGCAGTGGCAGGGGGCTCGGGAACACTGAAGCTTTCTTT,CASSGRGLGNTEAFF
TRBJ2-5,many,TRBV20-1,TRBD2,TGCAGTGCTAGAGATCCGACTAGCCCACAAGGTGTCCAGTACTTC,CSARDPTSPQGVQYF
TRBJ2-3,many,TRBV7-9,.,TGTGCCAGCAGGAGCGGGCTGACTAGCACAGATACGCAGTATTTT,CASRSGLTSTDTQYF
TRBJ2-1,many,TRBV7-8,.,TGTGCCAGCAGCTTTGGTCGACTGGACAATGAGCAGTTCTTC,CASSFGRLDNEQFF
TRBJ1-6,many,TRBV30,.,TGTGCCTGGAGTCGGGACACCAATTCACCCCTCCACTTT,CAWSRDTNSPLHF
TRBJ2-5,.,TRBV24-1,TRBD2,TGTGCCACCAGTGATTTGCAGGCGGGAGTCCGGGAGACCCAGTACTTC,CATSDLQAGVRETQYF
TRBJ2-7,many,TRBV27,TRBD1,TGTGCCAGCAGTCAGCGGACAGGCCTAACCTACGAGCAGTACTTC,CASSQRTGLTYEQYF
TRBJ2-1,many,TRBV7-2,TRBD2,TGTGCCAGCAGCTTAAGTTCTCGGCCTAGCGGGTTTGAGCAGTTCTTC,CASSLSSRPSGFEQFF
TRBJ1-2,many,TRBV20-1,TRBD1,TGCAGTGCTATATCTCAGGGGGTCGCGGGCTACACCTTC,CSAISQGVAGYTF
TRBJ2-7,.,TRBV14,TRBD1,TGTGCCAGCAGCTTAGGGGGCAACTTCTACGAGCAGTACTTC,CASSLGGNFYEQYF